The T cell receptor beta chain described here comes from a study of blood T cell repertoires in COVID-19. The overall study: Collection of acute and convalescent COVID-19 samples took place in the United States, Italy and Spain. PBMCs, B-cell-depleted T cells, or T cells provided the cDNA or gDNA that made up the material.

Original processing methods: Cell counts per sample came from amplifying reference gene primers. Produced via immunoSEQ multiplex PCR; TCRdb's table is partial and in-frame only. That table gives V, J and clone size, and the DNA gave D and trimming. The table has about 34,000 clones, 70% to 80% seen once; the top ten hold 7.4%. Germline lookup yields CDR1 SGHTA and CDR2 FQGNSA. The V and J ends lost 5 bases and 7 bases, in that order; junction bases with no gene match: 8. The CDR3 consists of 15 residues. The sample comprised peripheral blood. The chain uses TRBV7-2 and TRBJ1-6, with 7 bases lining up with TRBD1. This clonotype was sampled from a woman aged 60-75 years with acute or convalescent COVID-19. CDR3 sequence: CASSPDRVQNSPLHF. The CDR3 DNA reads TGTGCCAGCAGCCCCGACAGGGTTCAAAATTCACCCCTCCACTTT.